The text below deals with one TCR beta chain. Its antigen is still unknown. Trimming removed 4 bases at V and 0 bases at J, with 8 bases between. CDR3 length: 14 residues. CDR1 and CDR2 (germline): MNHNS, SASEGT. The record originates from a study of long-term antiretroviral therapy in people with HIV. The study, taken as a whole, reports: Samples were collected from about 2003 to 2018 under possibly less effective ART regimens.

Sequencing relied on immunoSEQ assay v3.0, run at survey level. This table comes from immunoSEQ multiplex PCR, and its TCRdb copy is limited to in-frame clones, with some not included. Among roughly 23,000 clones listed, around four fifths were seen once. The V gene is TRBV6-1, the J gene TRBJ2-3, with D possibly being TRBD2 (5 bases). The sample consisted of unsorted PBMCs, taken 1.9 years after starting antiretroviral therapy. The receptor's source is a woman aged 45-65 years with HIV. CDR3 sequence: CASSVGVSTDTQYF. For the CDR3, the DNA is TGTGCCAGCAGTGTCGGGGTTAGCACAGATACGCAGTATTTT.